Listed here are 20 T cell receptor beta chains from one sample, sequenced in a study of molecular identifiers for immune sequencing clone quantification. TCRdb called the PCR reads again in MiXCR, with one record for every CDR3 protein. The sample holds about 640,000 distinct CDR3 sequences; around 20% are singletons and the top ten take roughly 0.9%. Sequenced sample: naive CD8+ T cells from blood, with Jurkat cell RNA spiked in. As for subset: FACS-sorted CD8+CD4-CCR7+CD45RA+ naive T cells. The receptors derive from a human donor in good health. Some libraries in this study had Jurkat cell RNA spiked in.

This clonotype has only a few counts. The chain combines TRBV4-2 with TRBJ2-1, with 11 bases that match TRBD2. V shed 1 base, J shed 8 bases, and the junction held 13 bases outside the gene matches. The CDR3 runs 18 residues. The germline gives CDR1 LGHNA, CDR2 YNFKEQ. The CDR3 sequence: CASSQVPTSGDEADEQFF. CDR3 in DNA: TGTGCCAGCAGCCAAGTTCCGACTAGCGGGGATGAGGCCGATGAGCAGTTCTTC.

This clonotype has at least ten counts. This sequence joins TRBV7-9 and TRBJ2-7, with 7 bases identical to TRBD2. This CDR3 is 14 amino acids long. Germline CDR1 reads SEHNR; CDR2 reads FQNEAQ (reference sequence). The V and J ends lost 5 bases and 0 bases, in that order; junction bases with no gene match: 4. CDR3 amino acids: CASSPRDYSYEQYF. The CDR3 coding sequence is TGTGCCAGCAGCCCTAGGGACTACTCCTACGAGCAGTACTTC.

With regard to this clonotype: Since no conserved phenylalanine or tryptophan closes the CDR3, a read error is the likely cause. The chain links TRBV4-3 to TRBJ1-2; a possible D gene is TRBD1 (5 bases). The CDR3 has 15 amino acids. V lost 3 bases to trimming and J lost 4 bases, with 15 bases between them. Germline V gives CDR1 LGHNA, CDR2 YSLEER. CDR3 DNA sequence: TGCGCCAGCAGCCAGGGCGGACACTTCAGCTATGGCTACACCCTC. Its protein is CASSQGGHFSYGYTL.

V usage is TRBV6-1 and J usage is TRBJ1-4; D is possibly TRBD1 (5 bases). V was shortened by 7 bases and J by 6 bases, with 21 bases between the two germline ends. Germline V gene data show CDR1 as MNHNS and CDR2 as SASEGT. This CDR3 spans 16 amino acids. The CDR3, as DNA: TGTGCCAGCATCTCGGGCCGGAGGGGACTCTATGAAAAACTGTTTTTT. Translation: CASISGRRGLYEKLFF.

This chain links TRBV20-1 with TRBJ2-5, with 14 bases that match TRBD2. V was pared by 5 bases and J by 5 bases, with 10 bases of the junction left unmatched. Germline V lookup: CDR1 DFQATT, CDR2 SNEGSKA (reference sequence). The CDR3 is 16 amino acids. The CDR3 spells CSADRQTSGRAETQYF. CDR3 coding DNA: TGCAGTGCTGACCGCCAGACTAGCGGGAGGGCGGAGACCCAGTACTTC.

This clonotype was seen many times. This chain connects TRBV9 to TRBJ2-7; 9 bases agree with TRBD1. Trimming cost V 4 bases and J 0 bases; bases outside gene matches: 5. Germline V gene data show CDR1 as SGDLS and CDR2 as YYNGEE. The CDR3 length is 15 residues. The CDR3, as DNA: TGTGCCAGCAGCCACCGGGACAGGGACTCCTACGAGCAGTACTTC. Translated, it gives CASSHRDRDSYEQYF.

This chain links TRBV3-1 with TRBJ2-1, with unresolved D. The CDR3 spans 12 residues. The germline V gene encodes CDR1 LGHDT and CDR2 YNNKEL (reference sequence). The germline V and J ends were trimmed by 1 base and 9 bases, with 7 bases remaining between them. CDR3 bases: TGTGCCAGCAGCCAAGTCTCCAGTGAGCAGTTCTTC. Protein product: CASSQVSSEQFF.

Turning to this clonotype: At one boundary the junction diverges from the germline segment, which might be a read error. The V and J genes are TRBV6-2 or TRBV6-3 and TRBJ2-7; D may be TRBD2 (5 bases). This CDR3 contains 15 residues. Germline lookup yields CDR1 MNHEY and CDR2 SVGEGT. The CDR3 spells CAGREPTSFVYEQYF. CDR3 sequence (DNA): TGTGCCGGCAGAGAGCCCACTAGTTTCGTCTACGAGCAGTACTTC.

This clonotype occurred many times. The chain uses TRBV4-1 and TRBJ1-5; no clear D gene. Trimming stripped 0 bases from V and 2 bases from J, with 8 bases between. There are 15 residues in the CDR3. The V gene's germline CDR1 is MGHRA and CDR2 YSYEKL. The CDR3 spells CASSQDQWGNQPQHF. For the CDR3, the DNA is TGCGCCAGCAGCCAAGATCAGTGGGGCAATCAGCCCCAGCATTTT.

In its sample, this clonotype was seen many times. This chain links TRBV13 with TRBJ1-1; no definite D call. Trimming took 0 bases from V and 9 from J, leaving 11 bases between them. The CDR3 is made up of 13 amino acids. Germline V gene lookup returns CDR1 PRHDT and CDR2 FYEKMQ (reference sequence). The CDR3 region has the DNA TGTGCCAGCAGCTTAGGCTTGTCACAAAAAGCTTTCTTT. This gives the protein CASSLGLSQKAFF.

This clonotype was observed a handful of times. The chain recombines TRBV27 with TRBJ2-7; 9 bases align to TRBD1. This CDR3 comprises 14 residues. The ends lost 7 bases at V and 5 bases at J; junction bases unmatched: 9. Germline CDR1 reads MNHEY; CDR2 reads SMNVEV (reference sequence). Here the CDR3 DNA reads TGTGCCAGCAATACGGGACAGGGTTCGAACGAGCAGTACTTC. Encoded protein: CASNTGQGSNEQYF.

This clonotype appeared many times. V and J are TRBV9 and TRBJ2-7, with D tentatively TRBD1 or TRBD2 (5 bases each). Trimming took 0 bases from V and 4 from J, leaving 14 bases between them. Germline CDR1 SGDLS, CDR2 YYNGEE. The CDR3 has 15 amino acids. The CDR3 DNA reads as TGTGCCAGCAGCGTAGCTAATGGGGGTCTTTACGAGCAGTACTTC. Residues: CASSVANGGLYEQYF.

This clonotype was seen only a few times. A much larger clone lies a single base off, so this may be a read error. J is TRBJ2-7 and V is TRBV4-1, with TRBD1 matching over 9 bases. Germline loops: CDR1 MGHRA, CDR2 YSYEKL. CDR3 length: 19 residues. As DNA, the CDR3 is TGCGCCAGCAGCCCTTTCCGGGACAGGGTTAACCCGCGCTCCTACGAGCAGCACTTC. Its translation: CASSPFRDRVNPRSYEQHF.

This clonotype has ten or more counts. V is TRBV6-5 and J is TRBJ1-4; D not resolved. V gave up 0 bases and J gave up 2 bases, with 13 bases separating them. CDR1 and CDR2 (germline): MNHEY, SVGAGI. CDR3 length: 17 amino acids. The CDR3 spells CASSYSSRTATNEKLFF. CDR3 in DNA: TGTGCCAGCAGTTACTCCAGTAGGACCGCGACTAATGAAAAACTGTTTTTT.

There are many counts of this clonotype. The chain recombines TRBV4-3 with TRBJ1-6; D is unresolved. The CDR3 consists of 13 residues. Trimming stripped 2 bases from V and 8 bases from J, with 7 bases between. Germline loops: CDR1 LGHNA, CDR2 YSLEER. CDR3 nucleotide sequence: TGCGCCAGCAGCCAACACGAGGATTCACCCCTCCACTTT. It specifies CASSQHEDSPLHF.

Ten or more counts support this clonotype. The chain recombines TRBV7-2 with TRBJ1-5, with D maybe TRBD1 (6 bases). This CDR3 has 15 residues. Germline CDR1 is SGHTA and CDR2 is FQGNSA. V lost 0 bases and J lost 9, with 15 bases in between. The CDR3 loop is CASSLAPQGPLPQHF. CDR3 nucleotide sequence: TGTGCCAGCAGCTTAGCGCCTCAGGGGCCGTTGCCCCAGCATTTT.

This clonotype has ten or more counts. This rearrangement joins TRBV7-9 to TRBJ2-7; 9 nucleotides match TRBD1. CDR1 and CDR2 from the germline V gene are SEHNR and FQNEAQ (reference sequence). J was trimmed by 4 bases and V by 1 base; bases with no gene match: 5. The CDR3 spans 15 residues. For the CDR3, the DNA is TGTGCCAGCAGCTTAGGCGCCGGACAGGGGTACGAGCAGTACTTC. Its protein product is CASSLGAGQGYEQYF.

About this clonotype: Just one base apart from a much larger clone, this may be a read error. The V and J genes are TRBV6-5 and TRBJ2-7; D is perhaps TRBD1 (5 bases). The V gene's germline CDR1 is MNHEY and CDR2 SVGAGI. This CDR3 region has 14 residues. Trimming took 2 bases from V and 2 from J, leaving 10 bases between them. Here the CDR3 reads CASSYGDSPYEQYF. Written as DNA, the CDR3 is TGTGCCAGCAGTTACGGAGACAGCCCCTACGAGCAGTACTTC.

Many counts were recorded for this clonotype. This chain connects TRBV2 to TRBJ1-5, with 11 bases lining up with TRBD1. V lost 6 bases, J lost 5 bases, and 6 bases stayed unmatched. This CDR3 spans 15 amino acids. CDR1 is SNHLY and CDR2 is FYNNEI in the germline V gene. Here the CDR3 reads CASRPGQGDYQPQHF. As DNA, the CDR3 is TGTGCCAGCAGACCGGGACAGGGGGACTATCAGCCCCAGCATTTT.

This clonotype appeared a single time. This chain joins TRBV12-3 or TRBV12-4 and TRBJ2-4, with D perhaps matching TRBD1 (6 bases). Trimming took off 5 bases at V and 6 bases at J, with 17 bases between the two ends. CDR3 length: 15 residues. As DNA, the CDR3 is TGTGCCAGCAGTATCGACACACAGGGCAGAAACATTCAGTACTTC. Encoded protein: CASSIDTQGRNIQYF.